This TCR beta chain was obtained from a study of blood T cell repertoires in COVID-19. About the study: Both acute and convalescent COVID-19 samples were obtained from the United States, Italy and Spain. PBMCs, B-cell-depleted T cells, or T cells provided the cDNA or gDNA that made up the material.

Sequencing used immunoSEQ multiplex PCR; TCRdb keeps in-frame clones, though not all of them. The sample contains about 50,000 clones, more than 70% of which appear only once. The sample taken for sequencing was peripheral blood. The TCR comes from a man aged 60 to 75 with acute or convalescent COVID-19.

CDR3 sequence: CASSLDRGRVSSYNEQFF. CDR3 DNA: TGCGCCAGCAGCTTGGACAGGGGTCGAGTGTCCTCCTACAATGAGCAGTTCTTC. V is TRBV5-1 and J is TRBJ2-1; 7 bases fit TRBD1. Germline trimming cut 0 bases from V and 0 bases from J; bases unmatched to any gene: 9. The CDR3 runs 18 residues. Germline lookup yields CDR1 SGHRS and CDR2 YFSETQ.